This TCR beta chain emerged from a study of blood T cell repertoires in COVID-19. Study context: The United States, Italy and Spain supplied acute and convalescent COVID-19 samples. The analysed material was cDNA or gDNA that came from T cells, B-cell-depleted T cells, or PBMCs.

Cohorts were assigned according to the clinical history that participants reported. With V trimmed by 4 bases and J by 5 bases, 6 bases remained unmatched. CDR1 is SGHVS and CDR2 is FNYEAQ in the germline V gene. This CDR3 contains 15 residues. This clone has more than one count but fewer than ten. Only in-frame clones appear in the TCRdb table, and some are missing; sequencing was by immunoSEQ multiplex PCR. The top ten hold 3% to 4% of the sample, which has a few hundred thousand clones, approximately 83% seen once. The sample was PBMCs or T cells enriched from blood (not recorded which). This sequence originates from a woman aged 40 to 50 with acute COVID-19. V and J are TRBV7-6 and TRBJ1-1; 11 nucleotides match TRBD1. The CDR3 reads CASSSRDRGKTEAFF. CDR3 bases: TGTGCCAGCAGCTCACGGGACAGGGGGAAAACTGAAGCTTTCTTT. The full variable domain, with the rest looked up from reference TRBV7-6 and TRBJ1-1, is GAGVSQSPRYKVTKRGQDVALRCDPISGHVSLYWYRQALGQGPEFLTYFNYEAQQDKSGLPNDRFSAERPEGSISTLTIQRTEQRDSAMYRCASSSRDRGKTEAFFGQGTRLTVV.